Sequencing of this TCR beta chain was carried out in a study of cytomegalovirus exposure and HLA in healthy donors. The study's findings and limits: Immune exposure information available was restricted to CMV serostatus. Later genetic work tied a missense DCLRE1C variant to beta-chain V and J trimming.

A remark on this clone: Its antigen remains unknown.

Healthy bone marrow donors made up the donors. Primers included in the PCR were 60 Vbeta and 13 Jbeta primers. Sequencing was performed with immunoSEQ multiplex PCR; in TCRdb, only in-frame clones are kept and a portion is missing. The sample totals 130,000 or so clones. The CDR3 is 22 amino acids. J lost 1 base, V lost 3 bases, and 20 bases had no gene match. CDR1 is LGHNA, CDR2 YNFKEQ, per germline. The chain is built from TRBV4-2 and TRBJ2-3; 12 bases align to TRBD2. This sequence originates from a woman between 18 and 29 years old in good health and CMV-seronegative. The sample comprised PBMCs. The CDR3 bases are TGTGCCAGCAGCCAGGCCCATCTGGGACTAGCGGGTTCCATGGGGGGCACAGATACGCAGTATTTT. Protein sequence: CASSQAHLGLAGSMGGTDTQYF.